The sequence of this T cell receptor (beta chain) was determined in a study of cytomegalovirus exposure and HLA in healthy donors. The donors comprised healthy bone marrow donors. With 60 Vbeta and 13 Jbeta primers, the PCR was carried out. Profiling relied on immunoSEQ multiplex PCR, and the TCRdb table lists in-frame clones only, not all of them. This sample's table has approximately 110,000 clones. The germline V and J ends were trimmed by 6 bases and 8 bases, with 19 bases remaining between them. The germline V gene has CDR1 MDHEN and CDR2 SYDVKM. The CDR3 runs 14 residues. A remark on this clone: Its target is not known.

Study findings and constraints: In a later analysis, specific HLA alleles were associated with around 17,000 TCR beta sequences at a 0.05 false discovery rate. The listing of roughly 160 TCR beta chains classed them as cytomegalovirus-associated.

Sequencing was done on a sample of PBMCs. The receptor comes from a man between 40 and 49 years old in good health and CMV-seropositive. The chain employs TRBV28 and TRBJ1-2, with D possibly TRBD1 on 5 matching bases. DNA of the CDR3: TGTGCCAGCAGCACGCTGCCGCGGGGCCGAGGCTACACCTTC. This codes for CASSTLPRGRGYTF.